A selection of T cell receptor beta chains follows, all from one sample in a study of siplizumab effects on memory and regulatory T cells. Measured with immunoSEQ multiplex PCR; TCRdb has only the in-frame clones, and not every one. The sample holds approximately 100,000 clones, under 95% seen once. The material sequenced was Tregs sorted from blood. The receptor source for this set is a human donor in good health. Both conserved end residues are part of each CDR3. Fields, in order: D gene, J gene, V gene, clone size, CDR3 protein, CDR3 DNA. A D gene is named only where the DNA matches it firmly. Size tells how often a clone was seen (once, few, many) or the class of an expanded clone, and some rows leave it out.

D: .; J: TRBJ2-7; V: TRBV19; size: .; CDR3: CASSTPGITYEQYF; DNA: TGTGCCAGTAGCACTCCAGGGATTACCTACGAGCAGTACTTC
D: .; J: TRBJ2-6; V: TRBV5-1; size: .; CDR3: CASSLVGANVLTF; DNA: TGCGCCAGCAGCTTGGTGGGGGCCAACGTCCTGACTTTC
D: .; J: TRBJ2-5; V: TRBV7-8; size: .; CDR3: CASSLAAAVGTQYF; DNA: TGTGCCAGCAGCTTAGCGGCAGCCGTGGGGACCCAGTACTTC
D: .; J: TRBJ1-2; V: TRBV21-1; size: .; CDR3: CASSKVREGYGYTF; DNA: TGTGCCAGCAGCAAAGTGAGGGAGGGCTATGGCTACACCTTC
D: .; J: TRBJ1-2; V: TRBV28; size: .; CDR3: CASSIGGKGILFYGYTF; DNA: TGTGCCAGCAGTATCGGGGGCAAGGGGATCCTTTTTTATGGCTACACCTTC
D: .; J: TRBJ2-1; V: TRBV2; size: .; CDR3: CASSGVEGLEQFF; DNA: TGTGCCAGCAGTGGTGTGGAGGGGCTCGAGCAGTTCTTC
D: .; J: TRBJ2-7; V: TRBV27; size: .; CDR3: CASSPEGRDYEQYF; DNA: TGTGCCAGCAGTCCCGAGGGACGGGACTACGAGCAGTACTTC
D: .; J: TRBJ2-3; V: TRBV6-1; size: once; CDR3: CASRRLDTQYF; DNA: TGTGCCAGCAGGAGGTTGGATACGCAGTATTTT
D: .; J: TRBJ1-6; V: TRBV5-6; size: .; CDR3: CASSLAGGYNSPLHF; DNA: TGTGCCAGCAGCTTGGCTGGTGGGTATAATTCACCCCTCCACTTT
D: .; J: TRBJ2-2; V: TRBV9; size: .; CDR3: CASSVRGGNTGELFF; DNA: TGTGCCAGCAGCGTTAGGGGTGGTAACACCGGGGAGCTGTTTTTT
D: TRBD1; J: TRBJ2-5; V: TRBV28; size: .; CDR3: CASSPAGGIKTQYF; DNA: TGTGCCAGCAGTCCAGCAGGGGGCATTAAGACCCAGTACTTC
D: .; J: TRBJ2-1; V: TRBV19; size: .; CDR3: CASTPDYQAYNEQFF; DNA: TGTGCCAGTACCCCGGACTACCAGGCCTACAATGAGCAGTTCTTC
D: TRBD2; J: TRBJ2-7; V: TRBV10-3; size: .; CDR3: CASGGVTNEQYF; DNA: TGTGCATCTGGGGGGGTTACGAACGAGCAGTACTTC
D: TRBD2; J: TRBJ2-3; V: TRBV5-1; size: .; CDR3: CASTSGSNHADTQYF; DNA: TGCGCCAGTACTAGCGGGAGTAATCATGCAGATACGCAGTATTTT
D: TRBD2; J: TRBJ2-2; V: TRBV19; size: .; CDR3: CASRGLGAGELFF; DNA: TGTGCCAGTAGAGGACTAGGGGCCGGGGAGCTGTTTTTT
D: .; J: TRBJ2-1; V: TRBV10-2; size: once; CDR3: CASSSSYLGNEQFF; DNA: TGCGCCAGCAGTTCTAGTTACCTGGGAAATGAGCAGTTCTTC
D: TRBD1; J: TRBJ1-5; V: TRBV15; size: .; CDR3: CATSRDLSTGGNQPQHF; DNA: TGTGCCACCAGCAGAGATCTCAGTACAGGGGGCAATCAGCCCCAGCATTTT
D: TRBD2; J: TRBJ2-7; V: TRBV19; size: once; CDR3: CASSPRLAGVGYEQYF; DNA: TGTGCCAGTAGTCCTCGACTAGCGGGAGTCGGCTACGAGCAGTACTTC
D: .; J: TRBJ2-7; V: TRBV10-1; size: .; CDR3: CASSSGRGEQYF; DNA: TGCGCCAGCAGTAGTGGGCGAGGCGAGCAGTACTTC
D: .; J: TRBJ2-1; V: TRBV6-5; size: once; CDR3: CASSYSNLRNEQFF; DNA: TGTGCCAGCAGTTACTCGAACCTACGCAATGAGCAGTTCTTC
D: TRBD1; J: TRBJ2-7; V: TRBV19; size: .; CDR3: CASRPQGVTDEQYF; DNA: TGTGCCAGTAGACCCCAGGGGGTCACCGACGAGCAGTACTTC
D: TRBD2; J: TRBJ2-1; V: TRBV2; size: .; CDR3: CASLGLAGDHNEQFF; DNA: TGTGCCAGCCTAGGACTAGCGGGAGATCACAATGAGCAGTTCTTC
D: TRBD1; J: TRBJ1-2; V: TRBV18; size: .; CDR3: CASSLGQGYHGYTF; DNA: TGTGCCAGCTCACTTGGACAGGGGTACCATGGCTACACCTTC
D: TRBD1; J: TRBJ2-7; V: TRBV5-1; size: .; CDR3: CASSPWAGQVGYEQYF; DNA: TGCGCCAGCAGCCCCTGGGCGGGACAGGTTGGGTACGAGCAGTACTTC
D: TRBD2; J: TRBJ2-7; V: TRBV10-3; size: .; CDR3: CAISGSGGFYEQYF; DNA: TGTGCCATCAGTGGTTCGGGGGGATTCTACGAGCAGTACTTC
D: TRBD2; J: TRBJ2-3; V: TRBV7-6; size: .; CDR3: CASRKTSVSTDTQYF; DNA: TGTGCCAGCAGGAAGACTAGCGTAAGCACAGATACGCAGTATTTT
D: TRBD2; J: TRBJ2-3; V: TRBV4-2; size: .; CDR3: CASSLGLAATDTQYF; DNA: TGTGCCAGCAGCCTCGGACTAGCGGCCACAGATACGCAGTATTTT
D: .; J: TRBJ2-7; V: TRBV7-8; size: .; CDR3: CASSPPVYEQYF; DNA: TGTGCCAGCAGTCCCCCCGTCTACGAGCAGTACTTC
D: TRBD2; J: TRBJ2-1; V: TRBV19; size: .; CDR3: CASSRGLAYNEQFF; DNA: TGTGCCAGTAGTAGGGGACTAGCGTACAATGAGCAGTTCTTC
D: .; J: TRBJ2-1; V: TRBV7-2; size: .; CDR3: CASSLVSWDEQFF; DNA: TGTGCCAGCAGCTTAGTAAGCTGGGATGAGCAGTTCTTC
D: TRBD2; J: TRBJ2-1; V: TRBV28; size: .; CDR3: CASSFRGGLTLSSEQFF; DNA: TGTGCCAGCAGTTTTCGGGGGGGACTAACCCTAAGTAGTGAGCAGTTCTTC
D: TRBD1; J: TRBJ2-1; V: TRBV2; size: .; CDR3: CASREKDRTGGGNEQFF; DNA: TGTGCCAGCAGAGAGAAGGATCGGACAGGGGGAGGGAATGAGCAGTTCTTC
D: .; J: TRBJ1-6; V: TRBV2; size: once; CDR3: CASSGQARSPLHF; DNA: TGTGCCAGCAGTGGACAGGCCCGGTCACCCCTCCACTTT
D: .; J: TRBJ1-2; V: TRBV6-1; size: once; CDR3: CASSGWSDVYYGYTF; DNA: TGTGCCAGCAGTGGCTGGTCGGATGTGTACTATGGCTACACCTTC
D: .; J: TRBJ1-6; V: TRBV11-2; size: .; CDR3: CASSLNGDPNYSPLHF; DNA: TGTGCCAGCAGCTTAAATGGGGACCCAAACTATTCACCCCTCCACTTT
D: .; J: TRBJ2-1; V: TRBV29-1; size: .; CDR3: CSVDVLGGRSYNEQFF; DNA: TGCAGCGTTGACGTGCTCGGAGGTCGCTCCTACAATGAGCAGTTCTTC
D: .; J: TRBJ2-3; V: TRBV7-5; size: .; CDR3: CASSKGPLSTDTQYF; DNA: TGTGCCAGCAGCAAAGGGCCGTTAAGCACAGATACGCAGTATTTT
D: .; J: TRBJ2-5; V: TRBV28; size: .; CDR3: CASSFRGRIFEETQYF; DNA: TGTGCCAGCAGTTTCCGGGGGCGGATATTCGAAGAGACCCAGTACTTC
D: .; J: TRBJ1-2; V: TRBV5-1; size: .; CDR3: CASSFGRDYGYTF; DNA: TGCGCCAGCAGCTTCGGCAGGGACTATGGCTACACCTTC
D: .; J: TRBJ2-1; V: TRBV20-1; size: .; CDR3: CSGATGDEQFF; DNA: TGCAGTGGCGCCACTGGTGATGAGCAGTTCTTC
D: .; J: TRBJ2-2; V: TRBV13; size: .; CDR3: CASSRTPATGELFF; DNA: TGTGCCAGCAGCCGGACTCCGGCCACCGGGGAGCTGTTTTTT
D: .; J: TRBJ1-1; V: TRBV18; size: .; CDR3: CASSPLTGGLNTEAFF; DNA: TGTGCCAGCTCACCATTAACAGGCGGTTTGAACACTGAAGCTTTCTTT
D: .; J: TRBJ2-7; V: TRBV5-1; size: .; CDR3: CASSSTAFYEQYF; DNA: TGCGCCAGCAGCTCGACAGCATTCTACGAGCAGTACTTC
D: TRBD1; J: TRBJ1-2; V: TRBV7-9; size: .; CDR3: CASSLGGTGYGYTF; DNA: TGTGCCAGCAGCTTAGGGGGGACAGGGTATGGCTACACCTTC
D: .; J: TRBJ2-5; V: TRBV7-3; size: .; CDR3: CASSLTSVSQETQYF; DNA: TGTGCCAGCAGCTTAACTAGTGTATCCCAAGAGACCCAGTACTTC
D: TRBD2; J: TRBJ2-2; V: TRBV14; size: .; CDR3: CASSQVFGLAGANTGELFF; DNA: TGTGCCAGCAGCCAAGTATTCGGCCTAGCGGGCGCGAACACCGGGGAGCTGTTTTTT
D: .; J: TRBJ2-2; V: TRBV7-9; size: .; CDR3: CASSLLASTGELFF; DNA: TGTGCCAGCAGCTTACTAGCGAGCACCGGGGAGCTGTTTTTT
D: TRBD2; J: TRBJ2-7; V: TRBV6-5; size: .; CDR3: CASSYSAGVTREQYF; DNA: TGTGCCAGCAGTTACTCTGCGGGAGTCACAAGAGAGCAGTACTTC
D: .; J: TRBJ1-2; V: TRBV19; size: .; CDR3: CASSIRALHGYTF; DNA: TGTGCCAGTAGTATCCGGGCCCTCCACGGCTACACCTTC